The rows below give T cell receptor beta chains drawn from one sample of a study of T cell responses to AZD1222 COVID-19 vaccine. Generated by immunoSEQ multiplex PCR, the TCRdb table keeps only in-frame clones and is missing some. The sample includes some 64,000 clones, about 90% of them seen just once. Sequenced material: peripheral blood, taken on day 0 of AZD1222 vaccination. The receptor source for this set is an adult in good health. Each CDR3 is given with its conserved first and last residue. The order of the fields is clone size, J gene, D gene, V gene, CDR3 DNA, CDR3 protein. The D gene is left open where the match is weak. Size values are once, few and many counts, or a class for expanded clones, and some rows have none.

clone size: -
J gene: TRBJ1-3
D gene: -
V gene: TRBV2
CDR3 DNA: TGTGCCAGCAGTGCTTGGACAGCTTCCTCCTCTGGAAACACCATATATTTT
CDR3 protein: CASSAWTASSSGNTIYF

clone size: -
J gene: TRBJ2-2
D gene: TRBD2
V gene: TRBV7-9
CDR3 DNA: TGTGCCAGCAGCTTAGCAACGGGGGGGCCCGGGGAGCTGTTTTTT
CDR3 protein: CASSLATGGPGELFF

clone size: -
J gene: TRBJ1-2
D gene: -
V gene: TRBV7-9
CDR3 DNA: TGTGCCAGCAGCTTATCCGCCCAGGCCCTTCACGACTATGGCTACACCTTC
CDR3 protein: CASSLSAQALHDYGYTF

clone size: few
J gene: TRBJ1-2
D gene: -
V gene: TRBV6-5
CDR3 DNA: TGTGCCAGCAATCAGGGATATGGCTACACCTTC
CDR3 protein: CASNQGYGYTF

clone size: -
J gene: TRBJ2-7
D gene: -
V gene: TRBV19
CDR3 DNA: TGTGCCAGTAGTGGGGGGGGCCCCACACCCTACGAGCAGTACTTC
CDR3 protein: CASSGGGPTPYEQYF

clone size: few
J gene: TRBJ2-7
D gene: TRBD2
V gene: TRBV6-2/TRBV6-3
CDR3 DNA: TGTGCCAGCAGTTACCATGAACGACACCAAGCGGGAGAGCAGTACTTC
CDR3 protein: CASSYHERHQAGEQYF

clone size: -
J gene: TRBJ2-7
D gene: TRBD2
V gene: TRBV27
CDR3 DNA: TGTGCCAGCAAAATTGGGGGAGGGTCCTCCTACGAGCAGTACTTC
CDR3 protein: CASKIGGGSSYEQYF

clone size: -
J gene: TRBJ1-1
D gene: -
V gene: TRBV5-5
CDR3 DNA: TGTGCCAGCAGCTTGGAATCTATTCGGACAGAACTCACTGAAGCTTTCTTT
CDR3 protein: CASSLESIRTELTEAFF

clone size: -
J gene: TRBJ1-5
D gene: TRBD1
V gene: TRBV15
CDR3 DNA: TGTGCCACCAGCAGAGATCTGGCGGCAGGGGGCGAACAGCCCCAGCATTTT
CDR3 protein: CATSRDLAAGGEQPQHF

clone size: -
J gene: TRBJ2-7
D gene: -
V gene: TRBV5-6
CDR3 DNA: TGTGCCAGCAGCTTGCAGGCGGTGGGCCTCGAGCAGTACTTC
CDR3 protein: CASSLQAVGLEQYF

clone size: once
J gene: TRBJ2-7
D gene: -
V gene: TRBV6-5
CDR3 DNA: TGTGCCAGCAGCTACAGGAGGGCTCCCTACGAGCAGTACTTC
CDR3 protein: CASSYRRAPYEQYF

clone size: -
J gene: TRBJ2-3
D gene: TRBD1
V gene: TRBV24-1
CDR3 DNA: TGTGCCACCAGTGAGCGTAAAACAGGGGGCACAGATACGCAGTATTTT
CDR3 protein: CATSERKTGGTDTQYF

clone size: medium-sized
J gene: TRBJ2-1
D gene: TRBD2
V gene: TRBV3-1/TRBV3-2
CDR3 DNA: TGTGCCAGCAGCTCCGGGACTAGCGGGACTGGTGAGCAGTTCTTC
CDR3 protein: CASSSGTSGTGEQFF

clone size: few
J gene: TRBJ1-4
D gene: -
V gene: TRBV30
CDR3 DNA: TGTGCCTGGAGGGGAGGAACTAATGAAAAACTGTTTTTT
CDR3 protein: CAWRGGTNEKLFF

clone size: few
J gene: TRBJ1-1
D gene: TRBD1
V gene: TRBV19
CDR3 DNA: TGTGCCAGTAGTCCCCGACAGGGCCCCTATGAACGGGAAGCTTTCTTT
CDR3 protein: CASSPRQGPYEREAFF

clone size: -
J gene: TRBJ2-4
D gene: -
V gene: TRBV29-1
CDR3 DNA: TGCAGCGTTGTCCCTCAAACGGGGAACATTCAGTACTTC
CDR3 protein: CSVVPQTGNIQYF